The rows below give T cell receptor beta chains drawn from one sample of a study of T cell changes during pregnancy in multiple sclerosis. Data came from immunoSEQ multiplex PCR; TCRdb stores just in-frame clones and leaves some out. The profile shows over 70,000 clones, approximately 94% of them singletons. The sample was peripheral blood, taken in the third trimester of pregnancy. The receptor set was obtained from a female donor with multiple sclerosis, enrolled in a pregnancy study. The CDR3 runs from the conserved cysteine through the conserved F or W. Each record gives: clone size, J gene, D gene, V gene, CDR3 DNA, CDR3 protein. D genes are given only for firm matches. For some rows the clone size is stated as once, few or many, or as a class when expanded; others skip it.

clone_size: .; j_call: TRBJ1-4; d_call: .; v_call: TRBV7-8; cdr3_nt: TGTGCCAGCAGCCCGATACGGGTTTCCCCAACTAATGAAAAACTGTTTTTT; cdr3_aa: CASSPIRVSPTNEKLFF
clone_size: .; j_call: TRBJ2-3; d_call: TRBD2; v_call: TRBV7-3; cdr3_nt: TGTGCCAGCAGCTTAGGGACTAGCCTTCACCTCACAGATACGCAGTATTTT; cdr3_aa: CASSLGTSLHLTDTQYF
clone_size: .; j_call: TRBJ1-5; d_call: .; v_call: TRBV5-1; cdr3_nt: TGCGCCAGCAGCTTAGATGGAGGAAGCAATCAGCCCCAGCATTTT; cdr3_aa: CASSLDGGSNQPQHF
clone_size: .; j_call: TRBJ1-1; d_call: TRBD1; v_call: TRBV5-1; cdr3_nt: TGCGCCAGCAGCTTCCGGGACAGTAACACTGAAGCTTTCTTT; cdr3_aa: CASSFRDSNTEAFF
clone_size: .; j_call: TRBJ2-1; d_call: .; v_call: TRBV6-5; cdr3_nt: TGTGCCAGCAGTTTGACCCCCGGGAATTACAATGAGCAGTTCTTC; cdr3_aa: CASSLTPGNYNEQFF
clone_size: .; j_call: TRBJ2-1; d_call: TRBD2; v_call: TRBV14; cdr3_nt: TGTGCCAGCAGCCTTGGGGGAGCGGGGGCCTCCTACAATGAGCAGTTCTTC; cdr3_aa: CASSLGGAGASYNEQFF
clone_size: .; j_call: TRBJ2-7; d_call: TRBD1; v_call: TRBV5-1; cdr3_nt: TGCGCCAGCAGCCGCCTTCGACAGGGATTAGCCGAGCAGTACTTC; cdr3_aa: CASSRLRQGLAEQYF
clone_size: .; j_call: TRBJ1-4; d_call: TRBD1; v_call: TRBV4-1; cdr3_nt: TGCGCCAGCAGCCACCGGACAGGGGGCGTGGAAAAACTGTTTTTT; cdr3_aa: CASSHRTGGVEKLFF
clone_size: once; j_call: TRBJ1-5; d_call: .; v_call: TRBV19; cdr3_nt: TGTGCCAGTAGTATCCTTAATAGCAATCAGCCCCAGCATTTT; cdr3_aa: CASSILNSNQPQHF
clone_size: .; j_call: TRBJ2-1; d_call: TRBD2; v_call: TRBV18; cdr3_nt: TGTGCCAGCTCGCCTACTAGCGGGAGATACAATGAGCAGTTCTTC; cdr3_aa: CASSPTSGRYNEQFF
clone_size: .; j_call: TRBJ1-4; d_call: TRBD1; v_call: TRBV7-2; cdr3_nt: TGTGCCAGCAGCTTAGGGACAGGGGGCGGAAAACTGTTTTTT; cdr3_aa: CASSLGTGGGKLFF
clone_size: .; j_call: TRBJ2-1; d_call: TRBD2; v_call: TRBV2; cdr3_nt: TGTGCCAGCAGTGGATCCGGGACTAGCCTATACAATGAGCAGTTCTTC; cdr3_aa: CASSGSGTSLYNEQFF
clone_size: .; j_call: TRBJ2-6; d_call: .; v_call: TRBV5-4; cdr3_nt: TGTGCCAGCAGACCCCTCGGGTCTGGGGCCAACGTCCTGACTTTC; cdr3_aa: CASRPLGSGANVLTF
clone_size: .; j_call: TRBJ2-2; d_call: .; v_call: TRBV2; cdr3_nt: TGTGCCAGCAGTTCAAGGGGGACCGGGGAGCTGTTTTTT; cdr3_aa: CASSSRGTGELFF
clone_size: few; j_call: TRBJ1-4; d_call: TRBD1; v_call: TRBV27; cdr3_nt: TGTGCCAGCAGTTTATTTTTCGGGACAGGGGGCGGAAAACTGTTTTTT; cdr3_aa: CASSLFFGTGGGKLFF
clone_size: .; j_call: TRBJ1-1; d_call: TRBD1; v_call: TRBV27; cdr3_nt: TGTGCCAGCAGTTTATCTCAGGGGGCAAGGACTGAAGCTTTCTTT; cdr3_aa: CASSLSQGARTEAFF
clone_size: .; j_call: TRBJ2-1; d_call: TRBD2; v_call: TRBV28; cdr3_nt: TGTGCCAGCAGGTCCGGGACTAGCGGGTACAATGAGCAGTTCTTC; cdr3_aa: CASRSGTSGYNEQFF
clone_size: .; j_call: TRBJ2-3; d_call: .; v_call: TRBV4-1; cdr3_nt: TGCGCCAGCAGCCAAGAGGTCAGGGCTACCACAGATACGCAGTATTTT; cdr3_aa: CASSQEVRATTDTQYF
clone_size: .; j_call: TRBJ2-3; d_call: TRBD1; v_call: TRBV15; cdr3_nt: TGTGCCACTGGACAGGGTGGGGACGGTTACACAGATACGCAGTATTTT; cdr3_aa: CATGQGGDGYTDTQYF
clone_size: .; j_call: TRBJ2-1; d_call: .; v_call: TRBV6-5; cdr3_nt: TGTGCCAGCAGTTACTTAGGAGGCCTTTCCAATGAGCAGTTCTTC; cdr3_aa: CASSYLGGLSNEQFF
clone_size: .; j_call: TRBJ2-3; d_call: .; v_call: TRBV4-2; cdr3_nt: TGTGCCAGCAGCCCGGAGGGCCGCACAGATACGCAGTATTTT; cdr3_aa: CASSPEGRTDTQYF
clone_size: .; j_call: TRBJ2-1; d_call: TRBD2; v_call: TRBV6-1; cdr3_nt: TGTGCCAGCAGTTTAGCGGGCCCTTTTGAGCAGTTCTTC; cdr3_aa: CASSLAGPFEQFF
clone_size: once; j_call: TRBJ1-5; d_call: TRBD1; v_call: TRBV2; cdr3_nt: TGTGCCAGCAGCGAGGGGGCGCTTGGCAATCAGCCCCAGCATTTT; cdr3_aa: CASSEGALGNQPQHF
clone_size: .; j_call: TRBJ2-2; d_call: .; v_call: TRBV19; cdr3_nt: TGTGCCAGCTGTCTAGGTCGCGGGAACACCGGGGAGCTGTTTTTT; cdr3_aa: CASCLGRGNTGELFF
clone_size: .; j_call: TRBJ2-7; d_call: TRBD1; v_call: TRBV5-3; cdr3_nt: TGTGCCAGAAGCCAGGGACAGGGCAGCCACGAGCAGTACTTC; cdr3_aa: CARSQGQGSHEQYF
clone_size: .; j_call: TRBJ1-1; d_call: .; v_call: TRBV9; cdr3_nt: TGTGCCAGCAGCGTATCAATAGCCCCTGAAGCTTTCTTT; cdr3_aa: CASSVSIAPEAFF
clone_size: once; j_call: TRBJ1-3; d_call: .; v_call: TRBV13; cdr3_nt: TGTGCCAGCAGCTGGGCCGGAAACACCATATATTTT; cdr3_aa: CASSWAGNTIYF
clone_size: .; j_call: TRBJ2-5; d_call: TRBD1; v_call: TRBV2; cdr3_nt: TGTGCCAGCAGTGACGGGACAGTACAAGAGACCCAGTACTTC; cdr3_aa: CASSDGTVQETQYF
clone_size: .; j_call: TRBJ2-3; d_call: .; v_call: TRBV6-5; cdr3_nt: TGTGCCAGCAGTTACACTCCTGAAACAGATACGCAGTATTTT; cdr3_aa: CASSYTPETDTQYF
clone_size: .; j_call: TRBJ2-3; d_call: .; v_call: TRBV6-5; cdr3_nt: TGTGCCAGCAGTTACTCTCGAGAACTAGGTGCAGATACGCAGTATTTT; cdr3_aa: CASSYSRELGADTQYF
clone_size: .; j_call: TRBJ2-7; d_call: TRBD1; v_call: TRBV2; cdr3_nt: TGTGCCAGCAGTGCGGGACAGGTCTTGAATGACGAGCAGTACTTC; cdr3_aa: CASSAGQVLNDEQYF
clone_size: .; j_call: TRBJ2-1; d_call: TRBD1; v_call: TRBV27; cdr3_nt: TGTGCCAGCAGTTTTTCCAGCAGGGGGCTTAACCCCTACAATGAGCAGTTCTTC; cdr3_aa: CASSFSSRGLNPYNEQFF
clone_size: .; j_call: TRBJ1-4; d_call: .; v_call: TRBV14; cdr3_nt: TGTGCCAGCAGCCAAGATTGGGGCGAAAAACTGTTTTTT; cdr3_aa: CASSQDWGEKLFF
clone_size: .; j_call: TRBJ1-5; d_call: TRBD1; v_call: TRBV19; cdr3_nt: TGTGCCAGTATTCCCACAGGGGGCGCACGGCTAAAGACCCAGCATTTT; cdr3_aa: CASIPTGGARLKTQHF
clone_size: .; j_call: TRBJ2-6; d_call: .; v_call: TRBV6-1; cdr3_nt: TGTGCCAGCCCAGGGGCGGCGGGGGCCAACGTCCTGACTTTC; cdr3_aa: CASPGAAGANVLTF
clone_size: .; j_call: TRBJ2-2; d_call: .; v_call: TRBV7-3; cdr3_nt: TGTGCCAGCAGGGGAGAAACCGGGGAGCTGTTTTTT; cdr3_aa: CASRGETGELFF
clone_size: .; j_call: TRBJ2-3; d_call: TRBD2; v_call: TRBV27; cdr3_nt: TGTGCCAGCATGCCCAGCGGGAGGGATACGCAGTATTTT; cdr3_aa: CASMPSGRDTQYF
clone_size: .; j_call: TRBJ2-1; d_call: TRBD2; v_call: TRBV28; cdr3_nt: TGTGCCAGCAGTTCATGGACTAGCGGGAGGGCCTACAATGAGCAGTTCTTC; cdr3_aa: CASSSWTSGRAYNEQFF
clone_size: .; j_call: TRBJ2-2; d_call: .; v_call: TRBV19; cdr3_nt: TGTGCCAGTAGTATACTTCCAGCGGGTTCCACCGGGGAGCTGTTTTTT; cdr3_aa: CASSILPAGSTGELFF
clone_size: .; j_call: TRBJ2-7; d_call: TRBD1; v_call: TRBV7-9; cdr3_nt: TGTGCCAGCAGCTACGGACAGGTCTACGAGCAGTACTTC; cdr3_aa: CASSYGQVYEQYF
clone_size: .; j_call: TRBJ2-7; d_call: .; v_call: TRBV7-2; cdr3_nt: TGTGCCAGCAGCTTAGCGGCCGGTGCGGGGAGCTCCTACGAGCAGTACTTC; cdr3_aa: CASSLAAGAGSSYEQYF
clone_size: .; j_call: TRBJ2-1; d_call: TRBD1; v_call: TRBV5-1; cdr3_nt: TGCGCCAGCAGCTGGACAGGGATGAACGATGAGCAGTTCTTC; cdr3_aa: CASSWTGMNDEQFF
clone_size: .; j_call: TRBJ1-1; d_call: .; v_call: TRBV7-8; cdr3_nt: TGTGCCAGCAGCTTAAAGCGACAGCTGAACACTGAAGCTTTCTTT; cdr3_aa: CASSLKRQLNTEAFF
clone_size: .; j_call: TRBJ2-1; d_call: .; v_call: TRBV5-4; cdr3_nt: TGTGCCAGCAGCTTTATGCGCCTAGCCAATGAGCAGTTCTTC; cdr3_aa: CASSFMRLANEQFF
clone_size: .; j_call: TRBJ2-4; d_call: .; v_call: TRBV2; cdr3_nt: TGTGCCAGCAGACCCTGGGGAGAATTACTAGCCAAAAACATTCAGTACTTC; cdr3_aa: CASRPWGELLAKNIQYF
clone_size: .; j_call: TRBJ2-1; d_call: TRBD2; v_call: TRBV7-2; cdr3_nt: TGTGCCAGCAGCCTGTCAGCGGGGGGTTACAATGAGCAGTTCTTC; cdr3_aa: CASSLSAGGYNEQFF
clone_size: .; j_call: TRBJ1-6; d_call: .; v_call: TRBV5-4; cdr3_nt: TGTGCCAGCAGCTCGGACGGGGGAGGTAATTCACCCCTCCACTTT; cdr3_aa: CASSSDGGGNSPLHF
clone_size: .; j_call: TRBJ2-1; d_call: TRBD1; v_call: TRBV7-3; cdr3_nt: TGTGCCAGCAGCATTGGGACAGGGAGTGAGCAGTTCTTC; cdr3_aa: CASSIGTGSEQFF
clone_size: .; j_call: TRBJ2-3; d_call: TRBD2; v_call: TRBV2; cdr3_nt: TGTGCCAGCAAGCCGGGAGGGGAAGATACGCAGTATTTT; cdr3_aa: CASKPGGEDTQYF
clone_size: .; j_call: TRBJ1-1; d_call: .; v_call: TRBV4-1; cdr3_nt: TGCGCCAGCAGCCCAGGGGAGCTAATGAACACTGAAGCTTTCTTT; cdr3_aa: CASSPGELMNTEAFF
clone_size: .; j_call: TRBJ1-2; d_call: .; v_call: TRBV5-4; cdr3_nt: TGTGCCAGCAGCTTGATGACATCCGGGGGCTATGGCTACACCTTC; cdr3_aa: CASSLMTSGGYGYTF
clone_size: .; j_call: TRBJ2-3; d_call: .; v_call: TRBV14; cdr3_nt: TGTGCCAGCAGCCAACAAGGGTGGCAGACAGCTTCCGATACGCAGTATTTT; cdr3_aa: CASSQQGWQTASDTQYF
clone_size: many; j_call: TRBJ2-7; d_call: TRBD2; v_call: TRBV28; cdr3_nt: TGTGCCAGCAGTTTCGTGGGGCTAGCGGGGACTTTGGGCTACGAGCAGTACTTC; cdr3_aa: CASSFVGLAGTLGYEQYF
clone_size: .; j_call: TRBJ2-1; d_call: TRBD2; v_call: TRBV5-8; cdr3_nt: TGTGCCAGCAGCTTGGACCTAGCGGGAGTACGCGATGAGCAGTTCTTC; cdr3_aa: CASSLDLAGVRDEQFF